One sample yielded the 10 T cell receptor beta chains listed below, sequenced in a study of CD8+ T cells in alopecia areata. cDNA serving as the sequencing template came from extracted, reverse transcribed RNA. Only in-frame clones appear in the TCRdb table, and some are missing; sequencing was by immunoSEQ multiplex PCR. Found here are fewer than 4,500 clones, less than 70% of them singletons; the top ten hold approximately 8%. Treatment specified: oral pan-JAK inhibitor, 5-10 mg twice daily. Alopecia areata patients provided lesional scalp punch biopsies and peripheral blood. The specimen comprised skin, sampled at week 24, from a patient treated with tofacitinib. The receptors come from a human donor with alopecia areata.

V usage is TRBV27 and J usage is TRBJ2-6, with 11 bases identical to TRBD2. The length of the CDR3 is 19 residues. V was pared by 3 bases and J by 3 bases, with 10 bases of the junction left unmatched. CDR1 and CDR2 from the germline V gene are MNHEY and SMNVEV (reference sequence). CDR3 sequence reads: CASSFRTSGSFDGANVLTF. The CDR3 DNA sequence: TGTGCCAGCAGTTTCCGAACTAGCGGGAGCTTTGATGGGGCCAACGTCCTGACTTTC.

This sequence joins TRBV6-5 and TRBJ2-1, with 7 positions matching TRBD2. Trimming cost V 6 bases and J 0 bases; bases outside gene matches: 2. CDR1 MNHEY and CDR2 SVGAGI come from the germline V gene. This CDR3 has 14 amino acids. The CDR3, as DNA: TGTGCCAGCAGGGGAGGGAGCTCCTACAATGAGCAGTTCTTC. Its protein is CASRGGSSYNEQFF.

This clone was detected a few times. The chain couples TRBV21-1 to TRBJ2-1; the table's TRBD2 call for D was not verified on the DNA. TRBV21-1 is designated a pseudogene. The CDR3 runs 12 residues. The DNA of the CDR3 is TGTGCCAGCATTAGCTCCTACAATGAGCAGTTCTTC. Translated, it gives CASISSYNEQFF.

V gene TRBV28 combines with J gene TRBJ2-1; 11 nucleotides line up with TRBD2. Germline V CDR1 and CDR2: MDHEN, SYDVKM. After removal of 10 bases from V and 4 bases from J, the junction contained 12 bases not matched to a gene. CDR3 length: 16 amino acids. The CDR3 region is CATKLAGGTHYNEQFF. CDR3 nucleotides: TGTGCCACCAAATTAGCGGGAGGGACACATTACAATGAGCAGTTCTTC.

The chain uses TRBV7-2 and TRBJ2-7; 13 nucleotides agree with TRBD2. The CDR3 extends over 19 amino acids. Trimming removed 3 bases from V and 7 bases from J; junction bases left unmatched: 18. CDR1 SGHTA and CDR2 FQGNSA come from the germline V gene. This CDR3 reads CASSFHVGTGLAGVKEQYF. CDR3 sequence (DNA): TGTGCCAGCAGCTTCCACGTGGGGACTGGACTAGCGGGAGTGAAAGAGCAGTACTTC.

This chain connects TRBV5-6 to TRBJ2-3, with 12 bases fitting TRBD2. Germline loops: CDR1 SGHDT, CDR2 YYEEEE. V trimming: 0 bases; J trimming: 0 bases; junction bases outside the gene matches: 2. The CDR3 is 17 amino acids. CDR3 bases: TGTGCCAGCAGCTTGGCTAGCGGGAGGGGCAGCACAGATACGCAGTATTTT. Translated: CASSLASGRGSTDTQYF.

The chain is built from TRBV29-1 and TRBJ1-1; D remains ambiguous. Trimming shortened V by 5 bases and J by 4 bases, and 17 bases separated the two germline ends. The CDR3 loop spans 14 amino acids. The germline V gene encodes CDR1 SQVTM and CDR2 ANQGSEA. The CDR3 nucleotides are TGCAGCGTTTTTGGGTTCCAGGCGGCCACTGAAGCTTTCTTT. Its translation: CSVFGFQAATEAFF.

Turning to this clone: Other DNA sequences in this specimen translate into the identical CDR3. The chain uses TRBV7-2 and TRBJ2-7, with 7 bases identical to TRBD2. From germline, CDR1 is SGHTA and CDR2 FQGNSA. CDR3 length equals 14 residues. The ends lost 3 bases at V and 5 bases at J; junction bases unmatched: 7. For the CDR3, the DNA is TGTGCCAGCAGCTTTGGGGGAGGGCCCCACGAGCAGTACTTC. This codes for CASSFGGGPHEQYF.

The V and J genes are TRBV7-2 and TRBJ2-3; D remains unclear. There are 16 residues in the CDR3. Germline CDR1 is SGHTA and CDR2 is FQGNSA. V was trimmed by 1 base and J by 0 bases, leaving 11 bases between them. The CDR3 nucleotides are TGTGCCAGCAGCTTAGGTCCGGATTTAAGCACAGATACGCAGTATTTT. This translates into CASSLGPDLSTDTQYF.

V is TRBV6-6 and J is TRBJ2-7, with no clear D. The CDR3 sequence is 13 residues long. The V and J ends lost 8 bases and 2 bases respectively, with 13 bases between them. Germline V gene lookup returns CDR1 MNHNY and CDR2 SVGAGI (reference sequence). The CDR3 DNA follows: TGTGCCAGCTACAATAGGGAAACCTACGAGCAGTACTTC. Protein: CASYNRETYEQYF.